The 5 T cell receptor beta chains given below trace back to one sample, sequenced in a study of T cells in Graves' hyperthyroidism and ophthalmopathy. RNA transcripts gave rise to amplified TCR beta CDR3 regions. When the TCR CDR3 underwent first-round RT-PCR, the HTBI primer set was used. Using its own MiXCR run on the multiplex PCR reads, TCRdb lists one record per CDR3 protein. The data contain about 380,000 distinct CDR3 sequences, about 15% of them singletons. The sample taken for sequencing was blood. These receptors came from a woman aged 30 to 39 with Graves' ophthalmopathy.

This clonotype occurred a few times. The gene calls are TRBV20-1 and TRBJ2-3; TRBD2 aligns across 8 bases. This CDR3 region has 14 residues. V shed 6 bases and J 2 bases; nucleotides not matched to a gene: 7. Looked up from germline, CDR1 is DFQATT and CDR2 is SNEGSKA (reference sequence). The CDR3 nucleotides are TGCAGTGCCAGGTGGCGGGGGGCCACAGATACGCAGTATTTT. Translating it yields CSARWRGATDTQYF.

This clonotype showed up many times. The CDR3 sequence: CASRAAGASTDTQYF. In DNA, the CDR3 is TGTGCCAGCAGAGCAGCGGGGGCCAGCACAGATACGCAGTATTTT. The V call is TRBV27, the J call TRBJ2-3; TRBD2 matches at 8 bases. CDR3 length: 15 residues. CDR1 MNHEY and CDR2 SMNVEV come from the germline V gene (reference sequence). With 6 bases clipped from V and 0 bases from J, the junction kept 5 bases outside the gene matches.

This clonotype was seen ten or more times. The chain links TRBV3-1 to TRBJ1-2; D is unresolved. V was clipped by 6 bases and J by 3 bases, with 14 bases between them. Germline V lookup: CDR1 LGHDT, CDR2 YNNKEL (reference sequence). The CDR3 is 14 amino acids. CDR3 coding DNA: TGTGCCAGCAGGATAGGACTCGGGGACTATGGCTACACCTTC. Protein: CASRIGLGDYGYTF.

This clonotype was observed many times. The J gene is TRBJ1-5, the V gene TRBV5-5; D call uncertain. With 4 bases removed from V and 1 base from J, the gap between germline ends came to 12 bases. This CDR3 region has 15 residues. Germline loops: CDR1 SGHKS, CDR2 YYEKEE (reference sequence). The CDR3 nucleotides read TGTGCCAGCAGCCCCACTCCAGACAGCAATCAGCCCCAGCATTTT. Its translation is CASSPTPDSNQPQHF.

V usage is TRBV5-6 and J usage is TRBJ1-5; possibly TRBD1 for D (6 bases). The CDR3 runs to 14 residues. Trimming took 3 bases from V and 3 from J, leaving 10 bases between them. Germline values: CDR1 SGHDT, CDR2 YYEEEE. In nucleotides, the CDR3 is TGTGCCAGCAGCTCTAGGGACACCAATCAGCCCCAGCATTTT. The encoded protein is CASSSRDTNQPQHF. The complete variable domain, with remaining parts taken from reference TRBV5-6 and TRBJ1-5, reads DAGVTQSPTHLIKTRGQQVTLRCSPKSGHDTVSWYQQALGQGPQFIFQYYEEEERQRGNFPDRFSGHQFPNYSSELNVNALLLGDSALYLCASSSRDTNQPQHFGDGTRLSIL.